This section outlines one T cell receptor beta chain sequence together with its context. Antigen unknown. These data are taken from a study of cytomegalovirus exposure and HLA in healthy donors. Study observations and caveats: An assumption of roughly uniform sequencing depth across donors underlay the presence/absence analyses. Certain sequence variants were highly shared and formed a cluster, and this cluster was likely a sequencing artifact.

With 60 Vbeta and 13 Jbeta primers, the PCR was carried out. Profiling relied on immunoSEQ multiplex PCR, and the TCRdb table lists in-frame clones only, not all of them. The table lists some 91,000 clones, approximately 78% of them singletons, with approximately 0.8% in the top ten. This CDR3 comprises 13 residues. Per the germline V gene, CDR1 is LGHNT and CDR2 is FRNRAP. V lost 6 bases and J lost 3, with 11 bases in between. The J gene is TRBJ1-1, the V gene TRBV12-5; D perhaps matches TRBD1 (5 bases). The sequenced sample was PBMCs. This clonotype was obtained from a woman between 55 and 75 years old in good health and CMV-seronegative. CDR3 in amino acids: CASGPGHYTEAFF. The CDR3 DNA follows: TGTGCTAGTGGACCTGGACACTACACTGAAGCTTTCTTT. The complete variable domain, with remaining parts taken from reference TRBV12-5 and TRBJ1-1, reads DARVTQTPRHKVTEMGQEVTMRCQPILGHNTVFWYRQTMMQGLELLAYFRNRAPLDDSGMPKDRFSAEMPDATLATLKIQPSEPRDSAVYFCASGPGHYTEAFFGQGTRLTVV.